A selection of T cell receptor beta chains follows, all from one sample in a study of blood T cell repertoires in COVID-19. Using immunoSEQ multiplex PCR, the repertoire was profiled, and TCRdb retains in-frame clones only, with some absent. The table includes more than 200,000 clones, around nine tenths detected once. Source material: PBMCs or T cells enriched from blood (not recorded which). All receptors come from a woman aged 30 to 39 who had been exposed to COVID-19. Each CDR3 is given with its conserved first and last residue. Fields, in order: CDR3 length, J gene, clone size, V gene, D gene, CDR3 DNA, CDR3 protein. D genes are given only for firm matches. The size of a clone is reported for some rows only, either as once, few or many, or as a class for expanded clones.

CDR3 length: 15; J gene: TRBJ2-7; clone size: NA; V gene: TRBV2; D gene: TRBD1; CDR3 DNA: TGTGCCAGCAGTGGTGGGACAGAAAAACAATTCGAGCAGTACTTC; CDR3 protein: CASSGGTEKQFEQYF
CDR3 length: 15; J gene: TRBJ2-7; clone size: NA; V gene: TRBV6-5; D gene: NA; CDR3 DNA: TGTGCCAGCAACCTGGCCCCTGGGGGCTGGTACGAGCAGTACTTC; CDR3 protein: CASNLAPGGWYEQYF
CDR3 length: 13; J gene: TRBJ1-1; clone size: NA; V gene: TRBV11-2; D gene: NA; CDR3 DNA: TGTGCCAGCAGCCAGGGCATGGGCACTGAAGCTTTCTTT; CDR3 protein: CASSQGMGTEAFF
CDR3 length: 14; J gene: TRBJ2-1; clone size: NA; V gene: TRBV18; D gene: NA; CDR3 DNA: TGTGCCAGCTCACCACCGGAAGGGGTCAATGAGCAGTTCTTC; CDR3 protein: CASSPPEGVNEQFF
CDR3 length: 18; J gene: TRBJ1-3; clone size: few; V gene: TRBV4-2; D gene: NA; CDR3 DNA: TGTGCCAGCAGCCAAGATCGTCAGGGCTCCTCCTCTGGAAACACCATATATTTT; CDR3 protein: CASSQDRQGSSSGNTIYF
CDR3 length: 16; J gene: TRBJ2-7; clone size: few; V gene: TRBV4-1; D gene: NA; CDR3 DNA: TGCGCCAGCAGCCAAGATCGGCGGGGAAGCTCCTACGAGCAGTACTTC; CDR3 protein: CASSQDRRGSSYEQYF
CDR3 length: 18; J gene: TRBJ2-7; clone size: NA; V gene: TRBV10-3; D gene: TRBD2; CDR3 DNA: TGTGCCATCAGTCAACTCCCACCTACTAGCGTGGGGTCCTACGAGCAGTACTTC; CDR3 protein: CAISQLPPTSVGSYEQYF
CDR3 length: 15; J gene: TRBJ2-5; clone size: once; V gene: TRBV29-1; D gene: NA; CDR3 DNA: TGCAGCGCCCTGAGGGGGTCGGTACGACAAGAGACCCAGTACTTC; CDR3 protein: CSALRGSVRQETQYF
CDR3 length: 16; J gene: TRBJ2-3; clone size: NA; V gene: TRBV11-2; D gene: TRBD2; CDR3 DNA: TGTGCCAGCAGTCACGGGTCTAGCGGGATCGCAGATACGCAGTATTTT; CDR3 protein: CASSHGSSGIADTQYF
CDR3 length: 16; J gene: TRBJ1-5; clone size: NA; V gene: TRBV28; D gene: TRBD1; CDR3 DNA: TGTGCCAGCAGTTTATGGTCGGGACAGGGGGGCCAGCCCCAGCATTTT; CDR3 protein: CASSLWSGQGGQPQHF
CDR3 length: 18; J gene: TRBJ1-5; clone size: NA; V gene: TRBV19; D gene: NA; CDR3 DNA: TGTGCCAGTATTTCCGGACAGTTCGCCGTGGGTGGCAATCAGCCCCAGCATTTT; CDR3 protein: CASISGQFAVGGNQPQHF
CDR3 length: 15; J gene: TRBJ2-7; clone size: NA; V gene: TRBV19; D gene: NA; CDR3 DNA: TGTGCCAGTAGTTTTTTGGGGCAGGAGACCTACGAGCAGTACTTC; CDR3 protein: CASSFLGQETYEQYF
CDR3 length: 18; J gene: TRBJ2-1; clone size: NA; V gene: TRBV11-2; D gene: NA; CDR3 DNA: TGTGCCAGCAGCTTAAGGGGGGGCGGGTCATCACTTTACAATGAGCAGTTCTTC; CDR3 protein: CASSLRGGGSSLYNEQFF
CDR3 length: 13; J gene: TRBJ1-2; clone size: NA; V gene: TRBV11-2; D gene: NA; CDR3 DNA: TGTGCCAGCAGCTTTTTGGCCTCAGGGAGCTACACCTTC; CDR3 protein: CASSFLASGSYTF
CDR3 length: 15; J gene: TRBJ1-5; clone size: NA; V gene: TRBV9; D gene: NA; CDR3 DNA: TGTGCCAGCAGCGTAAAGGGAGCTTTAGGTCAGCCCCAGCATTTT; CDR3 protein: CASSVKGALGQPQHF
CDR3 length: 15; J gene: TRBJ2-7; clone size: NA; V gene: TRBV28; D gene: TRBD1; CDR3 DNA: TGTGCCAGCGTCTCTGCGGGACAGGGGGCTATCGAGCAGTACTTC; CDR3 protein: CASVSAGQGAIEQYF
CDR3 length: 14; J gene: TRBJ1-6; clone size: NA; V gene: TRBV30; D gene: NA; CDR3 DNA: TGTGCCTGGAGTGTGACAGATTATAATTCACCCCTCCACTTT; CDR3 protein: CAWSVTDYNSPLHF
CDR3 length: 15; J gene: TRBJ2-3; clone size: NA; V gene: TRBV4-2; D gene: TRBD2; CDR3 DNA: TGTGCCAGCAGCCCCGGGGAGGGGAGCACAGATACGCAGTATTTT; CDR3 protein: CASSPGEGSTDTQYF
CDR3 length: 14; J gene: TRBJ1-2; clone size: NA; V gene: TRBV28; D gene: NA; CDR3 DNA: TGTGCCAGCAGTTTAGGAGGGGGGGTTTTCGGCTACACCTTC; CDR3 protein: CASSLGGGVFGYTF
CDR3 length: 13; J gene: TRBJ1-1; clone size: NA; V gene: TRBV28; D gene: TRBD1; CDR3 DNA: TGTGCCAGCAGCGACAGGGCGAACACTGAAGCTTTCTTT; CDR3 protein: CASSDRANTEAFF
CDR3 length: 14; J gene: TRBJ1-4; clone size: NA; V gene: TRBV6-6; D gene: TRBD1; CDR3 DNA: TGTGCCAGCAGCCAGGGGACAGCCGGTGAAAAACTGTTTTTT; CDR3 protein: CASSQGTAGEKLFF
CDR3 length: 16; J gene: TRBJ2-4; clone size: NA; V gene: TRBV4-2; D gene: TRBD1; CDR3 DNA: TGTGCCAGCAGCCGTACTCTACAGGGGGCGGGTGACATTCAGTACTTC; CDR3 protein: CASSRTLQGAGDIQYF
CDR3 length: 15; J gene: TRBJ1-1; clone size: once; V gene: TRBV4-1; D gene: TRBD1; CDR3 DNA: TGCGCCAGCAGCCAACCCCGACAGGGGGTAACTGAAGCTTTCTTT; CDR3 protein: CASSQPRQGVTEAFF
CDR3 length: 13; J gene: TRBJ2-7; clone size: few; V gene: TRBV27; D gene: NA; CDR3 DNA: TGTGCCAGCAGTTTATTGCAGGGGTACGAGCAGTACTTC; CDR3 protein: CASSLLQGYEQYF
CDR3 length: 13; J gene: TRBJ2-7; clone size: NA; V gene: TRBV27; D gene: NA; CDR3 DNA: TGTGCCAGCAGTTTATCCCTATCCTACGAGCAGTACTTC; CDR3 protein: CASSLSLSYEQYF
CDR3 length: 16; J gene: TRBJ2-6; clone size: once; V gene: TRBV2; D gene: NA; CDR3 DNA: TGTGCCAGCAGCGCAGGCGTGACAACTGGGGCCAACGTCCTGACTTTC; CDR3 protein: CASSAGVTTGANVLTF
CDR3 length: 14; J gene: TRBJ2-2; clone size: NA; V gene: TRBV5-4; D gene: TRBD1; CDR3 DNA: TGTGCCAGCAGCTTTGGGACAGGGGCCGGGGAGCTGTTTTTT; CDR3 protein: CASSFGTGAGELFF
CDR3 length: 14; J gene: TRBJ1-4; clone size: NA; V gene: TRBV19; D gene: NA; CDR3 DNA: TGTGCCAGTAAGGGAGGGGGAGCAGATGAAAAACTGTTTTTT; CDR3 protein: CASKGGGADEKLFF
CDR3 length: 15; J gene: TRBJ1-5; clone size: NA; V gene: TRBV2; D gene: TRBD1; CDR3 DNA: TGTGCCAGCACCGGGACAGTCGCGAGCAATCAGCCCCAGCATTTT; CDR3 protein: CASTGTVASNQPQHF
CDR3 length: 12; J gene: TRBJ2-1; clone size: NA; V gene: TRBV2; D gene: NA; CDR3 DNA: TGTGCCAGCAGTGATGCGGGGGCTGAGCAGTTCTTC; CDR3 protein: CASSDAGAEQFF
CDR3 length: 16; J gene: TRBJ2-6; clone size: NA; V gene: TRBV11-2; D gene: NA; CDR3 DNA: TGTGCCAGCAGCTTAGTTGGGGCGGCCGGGGCCAACGTCCTGACTTTC; CDR3 protein: CASSLVGAAGANVLTF
CDR3 length: 12; J gene: TRBJ1-2; clone size: NA; V gene: TRBV29-1; D gene: NA; CDR3 DNA: TGCAGCGTCATGGACAGCCTCTGGGGCTACACCTTC; CDR3 protein: CSVMDSLWGYTF
CDR3 length: 14; J gene: TRBJ1-4; clone size: NA; V gene: TRBV12-5; D gene: TRBD1; CDR3 DNA: TGTGCTAGTGCCCTAGCAGGGGGCGGTGAAAAACTGTTTTTT; CDR3 protein: CASALAGGGEKLFF
CDR3 length: 14; J gene: TRBJ1-1; clone size: NA; V gene: TRBV4-1; D gene: NA; CDR3 DNA: TGCGCCAGCCGAGAGAGCACCTTGAACACTGAAGCTTTCTTT; CDR3 protein: CASRESTLNTEAFF
CDR3 length: 18; J gene: TRBJ1-6; clone size: NA; V gene: TRBV2; D gene: TRBD1; CDR3 DNA: TGTGCCAGCGTGGGACAGGGGCCTAGAATCTCCTATAATTCACCCCTCCACTTT; CDR3 protein: CASVGQGPRISYNSPLHF
CDR3 length: 13; J gene: TRBJ2-5; clone size: once; V gene: TRBV24-1; D gene: NA; CDR3 DNA: TGTGCCACCAGTGATTCAGTTCAAGAGACCCAGTACTTC; CDR3 protein: CATSDSVQETQYF
CDR3 length: 14; J gene: TRBJ2-2; clone size: NA; V gene: TRBV2; D gene: TRBD1; CDR3 DNA: TGTGCCAGCAGCGACAGGGTCCGGACCGGGGAGCTGTTTTTT; CDR3 protein: CASSDRVRTGELFF
CDR3 length: 18; J gene: TRBJ1-2; clone size: NA; V gene: TRBV11-2; D gene: NA; CDR3 DNA: TGTGCCAGCAGCTTACTTGAAAGACGGACATTGGTGGGATATGGCTACACCTTC; CDR3 protein: CASSLLERRTLVGYGYTF
CDR3 length: 14; J gene: TRBJ1-4; clone size: NA; V gene: TRBV7-9; D gene: NA; CDR3 DNA: TGTGCCAGCAGCCAAGGGGTGACTAATGAAAAACTGTTTTTT; CDR3 protein: CASSQGVTNEKLFF